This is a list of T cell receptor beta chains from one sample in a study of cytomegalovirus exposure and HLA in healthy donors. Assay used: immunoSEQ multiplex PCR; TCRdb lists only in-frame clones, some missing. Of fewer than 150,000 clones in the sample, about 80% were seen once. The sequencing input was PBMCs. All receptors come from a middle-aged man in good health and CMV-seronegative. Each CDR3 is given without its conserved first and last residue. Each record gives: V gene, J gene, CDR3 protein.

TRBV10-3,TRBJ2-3,AISESTLAGPSTDTQY
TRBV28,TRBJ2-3,ASSSLQTVAQY
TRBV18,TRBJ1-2,ASSQTQDNYGYT
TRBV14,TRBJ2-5,ASSQDLAGFTQY
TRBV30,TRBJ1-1,AWSAGFTEAF
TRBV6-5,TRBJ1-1,ASSYGAANTEAF
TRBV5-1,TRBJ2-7,ASSAQTGGAYEQY
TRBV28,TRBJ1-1,ASSPQGALVNTEAF
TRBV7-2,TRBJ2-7,ASSGTTGGEQY
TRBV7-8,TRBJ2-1,ASSHPDGSLAVGQF
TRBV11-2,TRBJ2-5,ASTPSGETQY
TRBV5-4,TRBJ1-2,ASSQQGVAGGYT
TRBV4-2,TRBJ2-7,ASSQDRGRVDEQY
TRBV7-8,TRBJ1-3,ASSLASRGIENTIY
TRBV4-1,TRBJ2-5,ASSQGVAGGETQY
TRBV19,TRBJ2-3,ASNSGRAQY
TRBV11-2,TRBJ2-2,ASSLSGISTGELF
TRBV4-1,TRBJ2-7,ASSQVIASGYEQY
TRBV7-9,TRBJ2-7,ASSARTAPTYEQY
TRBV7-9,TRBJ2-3,ASSPGRGVNTQY
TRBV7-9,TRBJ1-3,ASSLAGGGTGNTIY